These T cell receptor beta chains were read from a single sample in a study of T cell repertoires in cytomegalovirus infection. TCRdb fed the reads into MiXCR, producing one record per CDR3 protein. The sample contains some 350,000 distinct CDR3 sequences, about 29% of which appear only once. Their target antigens are unknown. Here the sequenced sample was cultured PBMCs, taken from culture after CMV antigen stimulation. The origin of the receptors is a human donor in good health (CMV status not recorded). Some clones in this sample may be carry-over from other donors' samples. Each CDR3 is given with its conserved first and last residue. The order of the fields is CDR3 DNA, CDR3 protein, J gene, clone size, D gene, V gene. The D gene is left open where the match is weak. Clone size is not always given. Where it is, it says once, few, many or a class for expanded clones.

TGTGCCAGTAGTATAGATTTTAGGACGGACCATCAGCCCCAGCATTTT,CASSIDFRTDHQPQHF,TRBJ1-5,.,.,TRBV19
TGTGCCAGCAGTCTGGCTAGCCGCACAGATACGCAGTATTTT,CASSLASRTDTQYF,TRBJ2-3,.,.,TRBV12-3/TRBV12-4
TGTGCCACCAGCAGAGGGGGGCTAGCGAGCTCCTACAATGAGCAGTTCTTC,CATSRGGLASSYNEQFF,TRBJ2-1,few,.,TRBV15
TGTGCCAGCAGCTCCCGACAGGGACATTCACCCCTCCACTTT,CASSSRQGHSPLHF,TRBJ1-6,.,TRBD1,TRBV7-8
TGTGCCAGCAGCGCGTGGACAGGGGGGACGAACACCGGGGAGCTGTTTTTT,CASSAWTGGTNTGELFF,TRBJ2-2,few,TRBD1,TRBV11-2
TGTGCCAGCAGCTTCTGGGACAGGGAGTGGGAAAAACTGTTTTTT,CASSFWDREWEKLFF,TRBJ1-4,once,TRBD1,TRBV11-2
TGTGCCATCAGTGCCAGAGCTAACTATGGCTACACCTTC,CAISARANYGYTF,TRBJ1-2,.,.,TRBV10-3
TGTGCCAGCAGCTTAGAGGCGCCAATGGGACGCGAGACCCAGTACTTC,CASSLEAPMGRETQYF,TRBJ2-5,.,.,TRBV11-2
TGTGCCAGCAGCTTAGTCCCGGGAGGAGAGACCCAGTACTTC,CASSLVPGGETQYF,TRBJ2-5,.,TRBD2,TRBV7-2
TGTGCCAGCAGCTTAACAGGGACTAGCGGGGGGGGGCAGTTCTTC,CASSLTGTSGGGQFF,TRBJ2-1,few,TRBD2,TRBV7-3
TGTGCCAGCAGCTTAGAGTTGCGGGGGGCGGGGGAGACCCAGTACTTC,CASSLELRGAGETQYF,TRBJ2-5,many,TRBD2,TRBV7-8
TGTGCCAGCGAGAGCAGGGAGTACCAAGAGACCCAGTACTTC,CASESREYQETQYF,TRBJ2-5,.,.,TRBV7-4